The 14 T cell receptor beta chains presented below share a single source sample, sequenced in a study of blood T cell repertoires in COVID-19. Libraries were prepared by immunoSEQ multiplex PCR; TCRdb keeps only in-frame clonotypes and omits some of them. The sample has some 300,000 clones, about 86% seen once; the top ten hold around 13%. What was sequenced was peripheral blood. The receptors originated from a woman between 65 and 79 years old with COVID-19, enrolled during active disease.

The genes are TRBV27 and TRBJ1-1, with 7 nucleotides matching TRBD1. This CDR3 region has 16 residues. The trim removed 2 bases at V and 0 bases at J, leaving 6 bases unmatched. Germline CDR1 reads MNHEY; CDR2 reads SMNVEV (reference sequence). The CDR3 region is CASSLDSGGLNTEAFF. CDR3 nucleotide sequence: TGTGCCAGCAGTTTAGATTCAGGGGGTTTGAACACTGAAGCTTTCTTT.

The chain joins TRBV7-2 to TRBJ1-4, with 8 bases identical to TRBD1. The CDR3 contains 15 residues. From germline, CDR1 is SGHTA and CDR2 FQGNSA. V gave up 5 bases and J gave up 13 bases; unmatched junction bases: 15. CDR3: CASSAPTGESSRLFF. DNA for the CDR3: TGTGCCAGCAGCGCTCCGACAGGGGAGTCGTCGAGACTGTTTTTT.

The chain combines TRBV9 with TRBJ1-4; TRBD1 matches 11 bases. The CDR3 is 15 residues long. Trimming cost V 4 bases and J 4 bases; bases outside gene matches: 3. CDR1 SGDLS and CDR2 YYNGEE come from the germline V gene. The CDR3 DNA reads TGTGCCAGCAGCCCGGGACAGGGGGGTAATGAAAAACTGTTTTTT. Its translation: CASSPGQGGNEKLFF.

The rearrangement links TRBV12-5 to TRBJ2-2, with 8 nucleotides matching TRBD1. The CDR3 has 15 residues. After removal of 6 bases from V and 1 base from J, the junction contained 4 bases not matched to a gene. Per the germline V gene, CDR1 is LGHNT and CDR2 is FRNRAP. CDR3 in DNA: TGTGCTAGTGGGACAGGGGATAGGAACACCGGGGAGCTGTTTTTT. Protein product: CASGTGDRNTGELFF.

The CDR3 region has the DNA TGTGCCAGCAGCGTACAGGAACTGAACACTGAAGCTTTCTTT. It is translated as CASSVQELNTEAFF. The rearrangement links TRBV28 to TRBJ1-1; possibly TRBD1 for D (5 bases). V was trimmed by 6 bases and J by 0 bases, leaving 11 bases between them. The CDR3 has 14 residues. The germline gives CDR1 MDHEN, CDR2 SYDVKM.

The V gene is TRBV7-6, the J gene TRBJ2-1; the D gene is possibly TRBD2 (6 bases). Per germline, CDR1 SGHVS and CDR2 FNYEAQ. Trimming removed 6 bases at V and 10 bases at J, with 28 bases between. CDR3 length: 17 residues. The CDR3 here is CASSSLAPGTPLGEQFF. CDR3 sequence (DNA): TGTGCCAGCAGTTCACTAGCCCCCGGGACCCCGTTAGGGGAGCAGTTCTTC.

About this clone: Other DNA sequences from this sample encode an identical CDR3 as well. This chain connects TRBV5-1 to TRBJ2-1, with 8 nucleotides matching TRBD2. The CDR3 loop spans 15 amino acids. V shed 1 base and J 1 base; nucleotides not matched to a gene: 1. Germline assignment: CDR1 SGHRS and CDR2 YFSETQ. CDR3 in amino acids: CASSLLAGSYNEQFF. The CDR3 bases are TGCGCCAGCAGCTTGCTAGCGGGTTCCTACAATGAGCAGTTCTTC.

CDR3 protein: CASSQGDRDYGGYTF. CDR3 in DNA: TGTGCCAGCAGCCAAGGGGACAGGGATTATGGTGGCTACACCTTC. The chain has TRBV4-2 and TRBJ1-2; 9 bases map to TRBD1. The CDR3 has 15 amino acids. Looked up from germline, CDR1 is LGHNA and CDR2 is YNFKEQ. J lost 7 bases, V lost 1 base, and 7 bases had no gene match.

This clone was recorded once. The chain recombines TRBV5-6 with TRBJ2-7; the match to TRBD2 covers 11 bases. With 4 bases clipped from V and 2 bases from J, the junction kept 5 bases outside the gene matches. CDR1 and CDR2 (germline): SGHDT, YYEEEE. This CDR3 has 15 amino acids. DNA for the CDR3: TGTGCCAGCAGCGATAGCGGGGGGGCTCCCTACGAGCAGTACTTC. It codes for CASSDSGGAPYEQYF. Supplemented by reference TRBV5-6 and TRBJ2-7, the full variable domain reads DAGVTQSPTHLIKTRGQQVTLRCSPKSGHDTVSWYQQALGQGPQFIFQYYEEEERQRGNFPDRFSGHQFPNYSSELNVNALLLGDSALYLCASSDSGGAPYEQYFGPGTRLTVT.

V is TRBV2 and J is TRBJ1-6, with TRBD1 identical over 11 bases. Germline CDR1 is SNHLY and CDR2 is FYNNEI. J was trimmed by 0 bases and V by 8 bases; bases with no gene match: 9. This CDR3 comprises 18 residues. The CDR3 nucleotides read TGTGCCAGCGGAAGGACAGGGGGCTTCAGCTCCTATAATTCACCCCTCCACTTT. Translated: CASGRTGGFSSYNSPLHF.

V is TRBV4-2 and J is TRBJ2-3; 9 nucleotides line up with TRBD2. This CDR3 region has 17 residues. Germline assignment: CDR1 LGHNA and CDR2 YNFKEQ. V lost 2 bases, J lost 11 bases, and 17 bases stayed unmatched. Here the CDR3 reads CASSQITLAGAPKGQYF. CDR3 DNA sequence: TGTGCCAGCAGCCAAATTACCTTAGCGGGGGCCCCTAAGGGGCAGTATTTT.

The chain carries TRBV3-1 (or the pseudogene TRBV3-2) and TRBJ2-7; TRBD1 agrees at 11 bases. Germline V gives CDR1 LGHDT, CDR2 YNNKEL (reference sequence). The junction had 6 bases not matched to a gene; V was cut back by 3 bases and J by 5 bases. CDR3 size: 15 residues. CDR3 region: CASSHGTGGSDEQYF. The CDR3 coding sequence is TGTGCCAGCAGCCACGGGACAGGGGGATCGGACGAGCAGTACTTC.

The chain carries TRBV5-1 and TRBJ1-5; D is unclear. Germline V gives CDR1 SGHRS, CDR2 YFSETQ. The CDR3 consists of 14 residues. Trimming pared 0 bases from V and 7 bases from J, leaving 11 bases between. CDR3: CASSLDGSGQPQHF. CDR3 sequence (DNA): TGCGCCAGCAGCTTGGACGGGTCTGGGCAGCCCCAGCATTTT.

The chain has TRBV6-6 and TRBJ2-7; 7 positions match TRBD1. This CDR3 contains 12 residues. Germline V CDR1 and CDR2: MNHNY, SVGAGI (reference sequence). V gave up 5 bases and J gave up 3 bases; unmatched junction bases: 1. The CDR3 is CASSRDSYEQYF. The CDR3, as DNA: TGTGCCAGCAGTAGGGACAGCTACGAGCAGTACTTC.